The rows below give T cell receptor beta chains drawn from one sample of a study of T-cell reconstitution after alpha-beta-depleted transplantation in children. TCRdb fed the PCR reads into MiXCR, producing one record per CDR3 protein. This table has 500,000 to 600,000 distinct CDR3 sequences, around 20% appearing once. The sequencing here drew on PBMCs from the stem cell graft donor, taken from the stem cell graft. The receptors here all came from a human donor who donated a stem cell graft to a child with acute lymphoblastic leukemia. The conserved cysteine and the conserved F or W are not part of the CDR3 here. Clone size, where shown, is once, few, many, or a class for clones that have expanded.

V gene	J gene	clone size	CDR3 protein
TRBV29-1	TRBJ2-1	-	SVLSGYNEQF
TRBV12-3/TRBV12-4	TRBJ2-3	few	ASSFGLASDTQY
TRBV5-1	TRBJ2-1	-	ASSDRQGPILEKQF
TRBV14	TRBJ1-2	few	ASSQDWRGYT
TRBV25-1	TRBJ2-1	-	ASSEAGGRVYNEQF
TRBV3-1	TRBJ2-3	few	ASSHRLATDTQY
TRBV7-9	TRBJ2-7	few	ASSLVASTYEQY
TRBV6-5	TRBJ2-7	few	ASSSGPDHYEQY
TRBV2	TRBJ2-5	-	ASTGPPETQY
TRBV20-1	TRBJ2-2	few	SARVRLAGAPTGELF
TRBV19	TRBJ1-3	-	ASDYGGGGGGNTIY
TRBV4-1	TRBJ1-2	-	ASSQPRVANYGYT
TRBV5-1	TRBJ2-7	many	ASSFGLSYEQY
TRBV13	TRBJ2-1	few	ASSLPPGWAAYNEQF
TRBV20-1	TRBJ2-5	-	SAGAPFLEGTQY
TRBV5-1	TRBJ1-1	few	ASSLVGVDTEAF
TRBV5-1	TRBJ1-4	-	ASSTTGQRGEKLF
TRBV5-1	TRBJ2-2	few	ASSLVPSGNTGELF
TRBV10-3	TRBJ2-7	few	AISESEDSTYEQY
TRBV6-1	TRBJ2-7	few	ASGDGGYEQY
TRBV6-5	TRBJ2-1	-	ASSLRLAGGGNEQF
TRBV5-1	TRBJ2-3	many	ASSLDLAGADTQY
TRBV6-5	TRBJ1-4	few	ASSYSKLDTTATNEKLF
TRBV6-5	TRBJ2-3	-	ASSLGSGGRTDTQY
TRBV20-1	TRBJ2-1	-	SARAGSYNEQF
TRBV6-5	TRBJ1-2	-	ASSYRDSSYGYT
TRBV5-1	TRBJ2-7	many	ASSSASSYEQY